This T cell receptor (beta chain) was observed in a study of blood T cells in healthy people across ages. Through a sample-barcoded 5' primer and a J-beta primer mix, a second PCR was run for about 6 to 11 cycles. TCRdb re-called the 5' RACE reads with MiXCR, one entry per CDR3 protein. The sample shows some 1.6 million distinct CDR3 sequences, around 36% of them seen only once. This CDR3 region has 13 residues. The germline gives CDR1 SGHRS, CDR2 YFSETQ. V was cut by 5 bases and J by 2 bases, with 10 bases left in between. The chain links TRBV5-1 to TRBJ1-2; D is possibly TRBD1 (5 bases). The clonotype comes from a woman aged 25-40 years in good health. The sample was blood. This chain's CDR3 is CASRGGVNYGYTF. In DNA form, the CDR3 reads TGCGCCAGCAGGGGGGGAGTAAACTATGGCTACACCTTC.